The 30 T cell receptor beta chains presented below share a single source sample, sequenced in a study of T cells after somatic rescue of genetic block (TCRdb year 2020). The library was generated by the immunoSEQ multiplex PCR assay. Entries here come from immuneACCESS through TCRdb and include only in-frame sequences with V and J called. Some clones fail to appear in such tables; in the studies checked, an unresolved V gene covers under half of the shortfall, and the cause of the remainder is unknown. This sample comprises around 7,000 clones, about 80% of them detected only once. In total, the top ten clones hold under 30% of the sample. Sequencing was performed on peripheral blood mononuclear cells (PBMCs). Receptors were obtained from a boy aged 10-17 years.

This clone occurred once. The chain is built from TRBV4-1 and TRBJ2-7; 9 nucleotides match TRBD1. CDR1 and CDR2 (germline): MGHRA, YSYEKL. The CDR3 totals 17 residues. Losses at the gene ends were 3 bases for V and 3 bases for J; bases not matched to a gene: 12. CDR3 in amino acids: CASSHFPPGTGSYEQYF. CDR3 sequence (DNA): TGCGCCAGCAGCCACTTCCCCCCCGGGACAGGGAGCTACGAGCAGTACTTC.

The chain employs TRBV6-6 and TRBJ1-3, with D uncertain. This CDR3 comprises 15 residues. Germline V gives CDR1 MNHNY, CDR2 SVGAGI (reference sequence). Trimming removed 6 bases from V and 0 bases from J, with 12 bases in between. As DNA, the CDR3 is TGTGCCAGCAGCAATACAGCAGTCTCTGGAAACACCATATATTTT. Its protein product is CASSNTAVSGNTIYF.

The J gene is TRBJ2-1, the V gene TRBV2; D is ambiguous. This CDR3 contains 15 residues. The V end was cut by 8 bases, the J end by 0 bases, with 14 bases between. Germline V gives CDR1 SNHLY, CDR2 FYNNEI. For the CDR3, the DNA is TGTGCCAGCCCTACAAAGGAGAGCTCCTACAATGAGCAGTTCTTC. It is translated as CASPTKESSYNEQFF.

This clone was recorded only once. The V call is TRBV9, the J call TRBJ2-7; perhaps D is TRBD1 or TRBD2 (5 bases each). The CDR3 is 15 amino acids. Germline CDR1 is SGDLS and CDR2 is YYNGEE. Trimming cost V 0 bases and J 5 bases, with 15 bases left between them. CDR3 nucleotides: TGTGCCAGCAGCGTAGGTTACTCCATGGGGGACGAGCAGTACTTC. This encodes CASSVGYSMGDEQYF.

The genes are TRBV19 and TRBJ2-7; 9 positions match TRBD1. This CDR3 is built from 14 residues. Looked up from germline, CDR1 is LNHDA and CDR2 is SQIVND (reference sequence). V dropped 5 bases and J dropped 2; count of bases not matched to a gene: 4. CDR3 DNA sequence: TGTGCCAGTAGTGTCCGGGACAGGGCCTACGAGCAGTACTTC. Translated, it gives CASSVRDRAYEQYF. The full variable domain, in which reference TRBV19 and TRBJ2-7 provide the parts outside the CDR3, is DGGITQSPKYLFRKEGQNVTLSCEQNLNHDAMYWYRQDPGQGLRLIYYSQIVNDFQKGDIAEGYSVSREKKESFPLTVTSAQKNPTAFYLCASSVRDRAYEQYFGPGTRLTVT.

The chain couples TRBV5-1 to TRBJ2-7; D perhaps matches TRBD2 (6 bases). Per the germline V gene, CDR1 is SGHRS and CDR2 is YFSETQ. V dropped 3 bases and J dropped 0 bases, with 13 bases sitting between them. The CDR3 totals 15 residues. The CDR3, as DNA: TGCGCCAGCAGCTGGGGACTGGAGGGCTCCTACGAGCAGTACTTC. Translation: CASSWGLEGSYEQYF. Looking up the rest from reference TRBV5-1 and TRBJ2-7 gives the full variable domain: KAGVTQTPRYLIKTRGQQVTLSCSPISGHRSVSWYQQTPGQGLQFLFEYFSETQRNKGNFPGRFSGRQFSNSRSEMNVSTLELGDSALYLCASSWGLEGSYEQYFGPGTRLTVT.

The rearrangement uses TRBV19 and TRBJ1-5; tentatively, D is TRBD1 (5 bases). The CDR3 length is 13 residues. V shed 11 bases and J shed 7 bases, with 18 bases lying between them. Germline CDR1 and CDR2: LNHDA and SQIVND (reference sequence). The CDR3 DNA reads as TGTGCCCTACCGTCCAGGGCAAAGCAGCCCCAGCATTTT. Amino acid sequence: CALPSRAKQPQHF.

This chain connects TRBV6-5 to TRBJ2-2; D is possibly TRBD1 or TRBD2 (5 bases each). From germline, CDR1 is MNHEY and CDR2 SVGAGI. V lost 10 bases to trimming and J lost 0 bases, with 9 bases between them. This CDR3 region has 13 residues. The CDR3 coding sequence is TGTGCCACCCGGGACCCGAACACCGGGGAGCTGTTTTTT. This encodes CATRDPNTGELFF.

V gene TRBV11-2 combines with J gene TRBJ2-7; 11 bases match TRBD2. After removal of 4 bases from V and 6 bases from J, the junction contained 8 bases not matched to a gene. Germline V CDR1 and CDR2: SGHAT, FQNNGV. CDR3 length equals 15 residues. For the CDR3, the DNA is TGTGCCAGCAGCTACGTTGGACTAGCGGGTTCCGAGCAGTACTTC. Translated: CASSYVGLAGSEQYF.

The gene calls are TRBV10-3 and TRBJ1-1; D unresolved. V lost 1 base, J lost 5 bases, and 8 bases lay in between. The CDR3 is made up of 13 amino acids. CDR1 ENHRY and CDR2 SYGVKD come from the germline V gene. CDR3 DNA sequence: TGTGCCATCAGTGAGTTGGGAGGTACTGAAGCTTTCTTT. Encoded protein: CAISELGGTEAFF.

This chain links TRBV7-8 with TRBJ1-2; the match to TRBD1 covers 8 bases. V dropped 5 bases and J dropped 1; count of bases not matched to a gene: 3. This CDR3 contains 14 residues. The germline CDR1 and CDR2 sequences are SGHVS and FQNEAQ. Here the CDR3 reads CASSIDRGNYGYTF. The CDR3 DNA reads as TGTGCCAGCAGCATTGACAGGGGTAACTATGGCTACACCTTC.

The V call is TRBV10-3, the J call TRBJ1-5, with 7 bases matching TRBD1. V was pared by 6 bases and J by 1 base, with 3 bases of the junction left unmatched. The CDR3 sequence is 14 residues long. CDR1 is ENHRY and CDR2 is SYGVKD in the germline V gene. In DNA, the CDR3 is TGTGCCATCAGCTCACAGGGGAGCAATCAGCCCCAGCATTTT. Its protein product is CAISSQGSNQPQHF.

The chain carries TRBV4-3 and TRBJ2-5; the match to TRBD1 covers 10 bases. J gave up 5 bases and V 1 base, and 4 bases lay outside the gene matches. The CDR3 length is 15 residues. Germline CDR1 is LGHNA and CDR2 is YSLEER. The CDR3 region is CASSQGQGAGETQYF. The CDR3 DNA follows: TGCGCCAGCAGCCAAGGACAGGGGGCAGGGGAGACCCAGTACTTC.

The chain is built from TRBV29-1 and TRBJ2-1; tentative D call: TRBD1 (6 bases). In germline, CDR1 is SQVTM, CDR2 ANQGSEA. The CDR3 is made up of 13 amino acids. V was shortened by 4 bases and J by 5 bases, with 12 bases between the two germline ends. The DNA of the CDR3 is TGCAGCGTTGCGGCAGGGGTCCACAATGAGCAGTTCTTC. This codes for CSVAAGVHNEQFF.

This chain connects TRBV7-9 to TRBJ2-1, with D hard to call. The V gene's germline CDR1 is SEHNR and CDR2 FQNEAQ (reference sequence). Trimming cost V 1 base and J 2 bases, with 12 bases left between them. This CDR3 region has 16 residues. The chain's CDR3 is CASSLGVGRTYNEQFF. CDR3 coding DNA: TGTGCCAGCAGCTTAGGTGTAGGCCGGACCTACAATGAGCAGTTCTTC.

V usage is TRBV6-5 and J usage is TRBJ1-1; D is unclear. The length of the CDR3 is 14 residues. CDR1 is MNHEY, CDR2 SVGAGI, per germline. The germline V and J ends were trimmed by 8 bases and 4 bases, with 17 bases remaining between them. The CDR3 here is CASAPFGVGTEAFF. CDR3 nucleotides: TGTGCCAGCGCCCCCTTCGGGGTGGGCACTGAAGCTTTCTTT.

The rearrangement links TRBV4-2 to TRBJ2-1, with TRBD2 matching 12 bases. This CDR3 region has 18 residues. The V and J ends lost 0 bases and 6 bases, in that order; junction bases with no gene match: 9. Looked up from germline, CDR1 is LGHNA and CDR2 is YNFKEQ. In DNA form, the CDR3 reads TGTGCCAGCAGCCAAGATCCCCTAGCGGGGGGGCTGTCCAATGAGCAGTTCTTC. The encoded protein is CASSQDPLAGGLSNEQFF.

V is TRBV7-2 and J is TRBJ2-4; no reliable D call. The CDR3 runs to 17 residues. Germline assignment: CDR1 SGHTA and CDR2 FQGNSA. The V and J ends lost 5 bases and 0 bases respectively, with 17 bases between them. The CDR3 bases are TGTGCCAGCAGCCAACTCGGTCGGCCGCTAGCCAAAAACATTCAGTACTTC. Its translation: CASSQLGRPLAKNIQYF.

This chain joins TRBV14 and TRBJ2-5; 7 positions agree with TRBD2. V was pared by 5 bases and J by 5 bases, with 2 bases of the junction left unmatched. From germline, CDR1 is SGHDN and CDR2 FVKESK. The CDR3 runs to 12 residues. CDR3: CASSSGGETQYF. In DNA, the CDR3 is TGTGCCAGCAGCTCGGGGGGTGAGACCCAGTACTTC.

The rearrangement links TRBV4-3 to TRBJ1-2; 9 positions agree with TRBD1. This CDR3 is 18 amino acids long. V shed 3 bases and J 8 bases; nucleotides not matched to a gene: 19. Germline CDR1 is LGHNA and CDR2 is YSLEER. This CDR3 is CASSHVTSGTGRSRGYTF. Here the CDR3 DNA reads TGCGCCAGCAGCCACGTTACCTCCGGGACAGGGAGATCGCGCGGCTACACCTTC.

V is TRBV28 and J is TRBJ2-7; D perhaps matches TRBD1 (5 bases). This CDR3 region has 16 residues. V was trimmed by 4 bases and J by 3 bases, leaving 19 bases between them. The germline gives CDR1 MDHEN, CDR2 SYDVKM. The CDR3 nucleotides read TGTGCCAGCAGTTCGCGGTTCTTGGACAAGATCTACGAGCAGTACTTC. Amino acids: CASSSRFLDKIYEQYF.

The CDR3 region is CASSPPQREGFYGYTF. CDR3 nucleotides: TGTGCCAGCAGCCCCCCTCAAAGGGAGGGGTTTTATGGCTACACCTTC. The rearrangement joins TRBV14 to TRBJ1-2; a possible D gene is TRBD1 (5 bases). The CDR3 length is 16 residues. CDR1 and CDR2 (germline): SGHDN, FVKESK. Trimming took off 4 bases at V and 5 bases at J, with 20 bases between the two ends.

This sequence joins TRBV7-6 and TRBJ2-1; 7 nucleotides agree with TRBD1. The germline CDR1 and CDR2 sequences are SGHVS and FNYEAQ. The junction had 11 bases not matched to a gene; V was cut back by 5 bases and J by 7 bases. CDR3 size: 15 residues. The CDR3 DNA sequence: TGTGCCAGCAGCCTCCAGAGGGGGCTTAGGAATGAGCAGTTCTTC. It encodes CASSLQRGLRNEQFF.

This clone was seen once. V usage is TRBV10-3 and J usage is TRBJ2-7; D is perhaps TRBD1 (6 bases). The germline V gene has CDR1 ENHRY and CDR2 SYGVKD. V lost 10 bases and J 2 bases, leaving 12 bases between the germline ends. The CDR3 runs 12 residues. In DNA, the CDR3 is TGTGCCACTCGGGACACCACCTACGAGCAGTACTTC. It encodes CATRDTTYEQYF.

The genes are TRBV20-1 and TRBJ2-1, with D perhaps matching TRBD2 (6 bases). V was shortened by 3 bases and J by 6 bases, with 6 bases between the two germline ends. This CDR3 is built from 11 residues. CDR1 and CDR2 from the germline V gene are DFQATT and SNEGSKA (reference sequence). CDR3 protein: CSARGGNEQFF. The CDR3 bases are TGCAGTGCTAGGGGGGGCAATGAGCAGTTCTTC.

The gene calls are TRBV5-1 and TRBJ2-2, with 7 nucleotides matching TRBD1. CDR1 and CDR2 (germline): SGHRS, YFSETQ. The CDR3 has 17 residues. Unmatched junction bases numbered 12, after V lost 0 bases and J lost 7 bases. CDR3 in amino acids: CASSLARGLVTIGELFF. The CDR3 coding sequence is TGCGCCAGCAGCTTGGCGAGGGGGCTGGTTACGATCGGGGAGCTGTTTTTT.

The chain couples TRBV5-1 to TRBJ2-5, with 7 bases aligning to TRBD2. The germline gives CDR1 SGHRS, CDR2 YFSETQ. V shed 7 bases and J 5 bases; nucleotides not matched to a gene: 8. This CDR3 is 13 amino acids long. CDR3 region: CASAPGGQETQYF. The CDR3 DNA follows: TGCGCCAGCGCACCGGGAGGCCAGGAGACCCAGTACTTC.

CDR3 residues: CASSQPTSGGTYNEQFF. The CDR3 DNA sequence: TGTGCCAGCAGCCAACCTACTAGCGGGGGGACGTACAATGAGCAGTTCTTC. The J gene is TRBJ2-1, the V gene TRBV4-2, with 12 bases matching TRBD2. After removal of 2 bases from V and 4 bases from J, the junction contained 6 bases not matched to a gene. The CDR3 is 17 amino acids. CDR1 is LGHNA, CDR2 YNFKEQ, per germline.

This clone was picked up one time. The J gene is TRBJ1-2, the V gene TRBV7-9; D unresolved. Germline lookup yields CDR1 SEHNR and CDR2 FQNEAQ (reference sequence). This CDR3 has 13 amino acids. Trimming removed 5 bases from V and 8 bases from J, with 15 bases in between. CDR3 sequence: CASSKMEFEGYTF. The CDR3 region has the DNA TGTGCCAGCAGCAAAATGGAGTTCGAGGGCTACACCTTC.

This chain links TRBV11-3 with TRBJ1-1; D uncertain. Trimming took 4 bases from V and 6 from J, leaving 15 bases between them. CDR1 SGHNT and CDR2 YENEEA come from the germline V gene. This CDR3 spans 14 amino acids. The CDR3 DNA sequence: TGTGCCAGCAGCTCCCACCTCCGGGAGGCTGAAGCTTTCTTT. Translating it yields CASSSHLREAEAFF.